This T cell receptor beta chain is drawn from a study of blood T cell repertoires in COVID-19. Study information: Some COVID-19 samples were acute and others convalescent; all came from the United States, Italy and Spain. Sample material is recorded as cDNA or gDNA derived from T cells, B-cell-depleted T cells, or PBMCs.

Original methodology: Quantification of nucleated cells was approximated via reference gene primer amplification. Libraries were prepared by immunoSEQ multiplex PCR; TCRdb keeps only in-frame clonotypes and omits some of them. The D gene and trimming were derived from the DNA, and the V and J assignments and clone size from that table. The data show tens of thousands of clones, with approximately 83% seen just once and 1.4% held by the top ten. This CDR3 has 15 residues. V lost 1 base, J lost 5 bases, and 4 bases stayed unmatched. Germline CDR1 SGDLS, CDR2 YYNGEE. The sequence was obtained from a woman aged 55-69 years with acute or convalescent COVID-19. Sequencing was done on a sample of peripheral blood. This chain links TRBV9 with TRBJ2-1; 9 bases line up with TRBD2. The CDR3 sequence is CASSVTSGYNNEQFF. CDR3 nucleotide sequence: TGTGCCAGCAGCGTAACTAGCGGGTATAACAATGAGCAGTTCTTC.